The rows below give T cell receptor beta chains drawn from one sample of a study of blood T cells in healthy people across ages. MiXCR, run by TCRdb on the 5' RACE reads, gives a single entry per CDR3 protein. The sample has roughly 790,000 distinct CDR3 sequences, roughly 47% seen once; the top ten hold about 20%. Sequencing was done on a sample of blood. Receptor source: an older woman in good health. CDR3s include the opening cysteine and the closing phenylalanine or tryptophan. Each record gives: D gene, clone size, J gene, V gene, CDR3 protein, CDR3 DNA. D genes are given only for firm matches. Clone size, where shown, is once, few, many, or a class for clones that have expanded.

>TRBD2|.|TRBJ2-1|TRBV20-1
CSASGRERTYNEQFF
TGCAGTGCTAGCGGGAGGGAAAGAACCTACAATGAGCAGTTCTTC
>.|few|TRBJ1-4|TRBV3-1
CASSQVSGNEKLFF
TGTGCCAGCAGCCAAGTATCAGGGAATGAAAAACTGTTTTTT
>.|.|TRBJ2-3|TRBV29-1
CSVRTTLRGDTQYF
TGCAGCGTGCGAACCACGCTCCGGGGAGATACGCAGTATTTT
>TRBD1|.|TRBJ2-3|TRBV4-1
CASSQGGGCGGTGGNTQYF
TGCGCCAGCAGCCAAGGGGGCGGATGTGGAGGGACAGGGGGAAATACGCAGTATTTT
>TRBD1|many|TRBJ2-7|TRBV25-1
CASSEAGGPYEQYF
TGTGCCAGCAGTGAAGCAGGGGGCCCCTACGAGCAGTACTTC
>TRBD2|.|TRBJ2-3|TRBV29-1
CSVEVYSGSSDTQYF
TGCAGCGTTGAAGTATACAGCGGGAGCTCCGATACGCAGTATTTT
>.|.|TRBJ2-6|TRBV3-1
CANSQPGAKQSGANVLTF
TGTGCCAACAGCCAACCTGGGGCCAAACAGTCTGGGGCCAACGTCCTGACTTTC
>TRBD2|.|TRBJ2-4|TRBV7-3
CASSPPRGAGGGEVKNIQYF
TGTGCCAGCAGCCCTCCCCGAGGAGCGGGGGGAGGTGAGGTCAAAAACATTCAGTACTTC
>.|once|TRBJ2-7|TRBV10-3
CAISVGLIYEQYF
TGTGCCATCAGTGTCGGACTCATCTACGAGCAGTACTTC
>TRBD2|many|TRBJ2-3|TRBV29-1
CSVEAGGRGDTQYF
TGCAGCGTTGAAGCCGGCGGGAGGGGAGATACGCAGTATTTT
>.|.|TRBJ2-5|TRBV7-2
CASSLVGTNQETQYF
TGTGCCAGCAGCTTAGTCGGTACTAATCAAGAGACCCAGTACTTC
>.|.|TRBJ2-7|TRBV3-1
CASSYFKGGYEQYF
TGTGCCAGCAGCTATTTTAAGGGAGGCTACGAGCAGTACTTC
>TRBD2|.|TRBJ2-3|TRBV2
CASSQAGGPQDTQYF
TGTGCCAGCAGTCAAGCGGGGGGGCCGCAAGATACGCAGTATTTT
>TRBD2|few|TRBJ2-7|TRBV29-1
CSTRTSGYNEQYF
TGCAGCACCAGGACTAGCGGTTACAATGAGCAGTACTTC
>TRBD1|many|TRBJ2-5|TRBV20-1
CSAGASTGSQETQYF
TGCAGTGCTGGAGCCTCGACAGGGAGTCAAGAGACCCAGTACTTC
>.|.|TRBJ2-7|TRBV7-2
CASSPAVYEQYF
TGTGCCAGCAGCCCAGCGGTCTACGAGCAGTACTTC